This is a list of T cell receptor beta chains from one sample in a study of shared clonotypes between healthy human individuals. The protocol was immunoSEQ multiplex PCR, while the TCRdb copy is restricted to in-frame clones and leaves out a portion. The sample has some 500,000 clones, around 96% seen once. The sequencing sample was made of naive CD4+ T cells sorted from blood. These receptors were collected from a woman under 40 in good health. Both conserved end residues are part of each CDR3. Fields, in order: D gene, CDR3 length, V gene, clone size, J gene, CDR3 protein, CDR3 DNA. A D gene is named only where the DNA matches it firmly. Part of the rows lack a size; the others show once, few, many or a class for expanded clones.

TRBD2	14	TRBV6-1	-	TRBJ2-7	CASSSGTRADEQYF	TGTGCCAGCAGTTCCGGGACTAGAGCCGACGAGCAGTACTTC
-	13	TRBV7-6	-	TRBJ2-1	CASSLVLVSEQFF	TGTGCCAGCAGCTTAGTTTTAGTTTCTGAGCAGTTCTTC
TRBD2	14	TRBV5-1	-	TRBJ2-2	CASRTSGSPGELFF	TGCGCCAGCAGGACTAGCGGGAGCCCCGGGGAGCTGTTTTTT
-	15	TRBV11-2	-	TRBJ2-2	CASRSLRGYTGELFF	TGTGCCAGCAGATCCCTTCGGGGGTACACCGGGGAGCTGTTTTTT
-	16	TRBV28	-	TRBJ1-2	CASSFSSAGSNYGYTF	TGTGCCAGCAGTTTTAGCAGCGCCGGGTCTAACTATGGCTACACCTTC
-	13	TRBV7-2	-	TRBJ1-1	CASSLGRNTEAFF	TGTGCCAGCAGCTTAGGTCGGAACACTGAAGCTTTCTTT
-	14	TRBV28	-	TRBJ1-5	CASSRDAGIGAQHF	TGTGCCAGCTCTAGGGACGCCGGGATCGGAGCCCAGCATTTT
-	15	TRBV19	-	TRBJ2-1	CASSPKDLPYNEQFF	TGTGCCAGTAGTCCTAAGGACCTTCCCTACAATGAGCAGTTCTTC
TRBD2	14	TRBV18	-	TRBJ2-7	CASSPSSGSYEQYF	TGTGCCAGCTCACCATCTAGCGGGAGCTACGAGCAGTACTTC
-	13	TRBV13	-	TRBJ1-1	CASSSREGTEAFF	TGTGCCAGCAGCTCCAGGGAAGGGACTGAAGCTTTCTTT
-	16	TRBV30	-	TRBJ1-4	CAWSVGVGGSNEKLFF	TGTGCCTGGAGTGTAGGAGTTGGAGGGAGTAATGAAAAACTGTTTTTT
-	13	TRBV5-1	once	TRBJ1-4	CASRGYANEKLFF	TGCGCCAGCAGGGGGTACGCTAATGAAAAACTGTTTTTT
-	13	TRBV28	-	TRBJ2-1	CASSTLQAREQFF	TGTGCCAGCAGTACCCTCCAGGCCCGAGAGCAGTTCTTC
TRBD2	14	TRBV18	once	TRBJ2-1	CASSWAGEVGEQFF	TGTGCCAGCTCCTGGGCGGGAGAAGTAGGTGAGCAGTTCTTC
-	14	TRBV2	-	TRBJ2-5	CASSEFAELETQYF	TGTGCCAGCAGTGAATTCGCTGAATTAGAGACCCAGTACTTC
TRBD2	19	TRBV7-3	-	TRBJ2-1	CASSPRGAGGPPYYNEQFF	TGTGCCAGCAGCCCTCGGGGAGCGGGAGGGCCCCCCTACTACAATGAGCAGTTCTTC
TRBD1	15	TRBV13	-	TRBJ1-1	CASSLGQPVQGGAFF	TGTGCCAGCAGCTTGGGACAGCCAGTCCAGGGCGGAGCTTTCTTT
-	16	TRBV7-9	-	TRBJ1-1	CASSLEDPRVGTEAFF	TGTGCCAGCAGCTTAGAGGACCCCAGGGTCGGCACTGAAGCTTTCTTT
-	12	TRBV2	-	TRBJ1-1	CASTGMNTEAFF	TGTGCCAGCACGGGGATGAACACTGAAGCTTTCTTT
-	15	TRBV5-1	-	TRBJ2-3	CASSLTGDSTDTQYF	TGCGCCAGCAGCTTGACAGGTGACAGCACAGATACGCAGTATTTT
-	14	TRBV19	once	TRBJ1-5	CASSISGPDRPQHF	TGTGCCAGTAGTATATCGGGGCCCGATCGGCCCCAGCATTTT
-	15	TRBV7-6	-	TRBJ1-4	CASSLQGPLNEKLFF	TGTGCCAGCAGCTTACAGGGCCCCCTCAATGAAAAACTGTTTTTT
-	14	TRBV29-1	once	TRBJ1-4	CSALPGGANEKLFF	TGCAGCGCCCTCCCGGGGGGGGCTAATGAAAAACTGTTTTTT
-	14	TRBV5-1	-	TRBJ1-6	CASSSGTANSPLHF	TGCGCCAGCAGCTCCGGGACTGCCAATTCACCCCTCCACTTT
TRBD1	15	TRBV18	-	TRBJ2-1	CASSPVQGSYNEQFF	TGTGCCAGCTCACCCGTACAGGGGTCCTACAATGAGCAGTTCTTC
-	14	TRBV7-8	-	TRBJ2-5	CASSRGGEGETQYF	TGTGCCAGCAGCCGAGGGGGAGAGGGAGAGACCCAGTACTTC
-	12	TRBV28	-	TRBJ2-7	CASRNQPYEQYF	TGTGCCAGCAGAAATCAACCCTACGAGCAGTACTTC
TRBD1	16	TRBV14	-	TRBJ1-1	CASSQDRGRGKTEAFF	TGTGCCAGCAGCCAAGACAGGGGGCGCGGTAAGACTGAAGCTTTCTTT
-	12	TRBV28	-	TRBJ1-5	CASSFGVKPQHF	TGTGCCAGCAGTTTTGGGGTAAAACCCCAGCATTTT
TRBD1	14	TRBV2	once	TRBJ2-2	CASGWTGYTGELFF	TGTGCCAGCGGATGGACAGGGTACACCGGGGAGCTGTTTTTT
-	14	TRBV18	-	TRBJ1-4	CASSPGTTVEKLFF	TGTGCCAGCTCACCAGGGACGACGGTTGAAAAACTGTTTTTT
-	15	TRBV28	-	TRBJ1-1	CASSLSRGASTEAFF	TGTGCCAGCAGTTTATCACGGGGGGCGAGCACTGAAGCTTTCTTT
-	16	TRBV27	-	TRBJ2-1	CASSPRARLVMNEQFF	TGTGCCAGCAGTCCGCGCGCCCGACTAGTAATGAATGAGCAGTTCTTC
-	14	TRBV18	once	TRBJ2-2	CASSPPAHTGELFF	TGTGCCAGCTCACCACCGGCCCACACCGGGGAGCTGTTTTTT
TRBD2	15	TRBV10-2	-	TRBJ2-7	CASSDRAGGFYEQYF	TGCGCCAGCAGTGATAGAGCGGGAGGCTTCTACGAGCAGTACTTC
TRBD2	15	TRBV5-8	-	TRBJ2-5	CASSVGTSGGGTQYF	TGTGCCAGCAGCGTGGGGACTAGCGGAGGGGGCACCCAGTACTTC
-	15	TRBV5-1	-	TRBJ1-1	CASSSQGEMNTEAFF	TGCGCCAGCAGCTCTCAGGGTGAGATGAACACTGAAGCTTTCTTT
-	11	TRBV6-1	-	TRBJ2-1	CASSAYREQFF	TGTGCCAGCAGCGCGTACAGGGAGCAGTTCTTC
-	15	TRBV28	-	TRBJ1-3	CASSLPESSGNTIYF	TGTGCCAGCAGTTTGCCGGAATCTTCTGGAAACACCATATATTTT
-	16	TRBV2	-	TRBJ1-1	CASIQEVAGMNTEAFF	TGTGCCAGCATTCAGGAGGTGGCAGGAATGAACACTGAAGCTTTCTTT
-	13	TRBV4-1	-	TRBJ1-1	CASSLGQYTEAFF	TGCGCCAGCAGCCTAGGACAGTACACTGAAGCTTTCTTT
-	14	TRBV19	once	TRBJ1-1	CASSAHSRGTEAFF	TGTGCCAGTAGTGCGCACAGTCGTGGCACTGAAGCTTTCTTT
-	14	TRBV7-9	-	TRBJ1-2	CASSLIGVGDGYTF	TGTGCCAGCAGCTTAATCGGTGTGGGGGATGGCTACACCTTC